These 10 T cell receptor beta chains were all obtained from the same sample, sequenced in a study of PD-1 blockade in mismatch repair-deficient tumors. The data were produced by immunoSEQ multiplex PCR, yet TCRdb's version contains in-frame clones alone and is incomplete. Counted here are tens of thousands of clones, 70% to 85% occurring once; the ten biggest clones make up roughly 5%. The starting material was peripheral blood, obtained 2 weeks after starting pembrolizumab. The receptors shown here come from an adult with mismatch repair-deficient cancer.

The table lists this clone with a few counts. The V gene is TRBV19, the J gene TRBJ2-7; 10 bases agree with TRBD2. Germline V lookup: CDR1 LNHDA, CDR2 SQIVND (reference sequence). The CDR3 length is 14 residues. The V and J ends lost 4 bases and 6 bases, in that order; junction bases with no gene match: 6. CDR3 coding DNA: TGTGCCAGTAGTAATCTAGCGGGAGTAGCCGAGCAGTACTTC. Translating it yields CASSNLAGVAEQYF.

This chain links TRBV15 with TRBJ2-1; D could derive from TRBD1 or TRBD2 (5 bases each). V dropped 8 bases and J dropped 4 bases, with 12 bases sitting between them. The germline gives CDR1 LNHNV, CDR2 YYDKDF (reference sequence). This CDR3 is 13 amino acids long. The CDR3 region is CATQQGRYNEQFF. The CDR3 DNA sequence: TGTGCCACCCAGCAGGGACGGTACAATGAGCAGTTCTTC.

V and J are TRBV18 and TRBJ2-7; D is undetermined. Germline assignment: CDR1 KGHSH and CDR2 LQKENI. The length of the CDR3 is 12 residues. The ends were cut back, 1 base at V and 3 bases at J, with 4 bases in the middle. CDR3 sequence (DNA): TGTGCCAGCTCACCACGGTACTACGAGCAGTACTTC. It is translated as CASSPRYYEQYF. The variable domain in full, with the rest retrieved from reference TRBV18 and TRBJ2-7, is NAGVMQNPRHLVRRRGQEARLRCSPMKGHSHVYWYRQLPEEGLKFMVYLQKENIIDESGMPKERFSAEFPKEGPSILRIQQVVRGDSAAYFCASSPRYYEQYFGPGTRLTVT.

V usage is TRBV7-3 and J usage is TRBJ2-2; 7 positions agree with TRBD2. The trim removed 6 bases at V and 1 base at J, leaving 8 bases unmatched. The germline gives CDR1 SGHTA, CDR2 FQGTGA. The CDR3 has 16 residues. CDR3 loop: CASSKAPGGNTGELFF. The CDR3 region has the DNA TGTGCCAGCAGTAAGGCCCCGGGGGGGAACACCGGGGAGCTGTTTTTT.

The chain uses TRBV2 and TRBJ2-1; D is uncertain. V lost 10 bases to trimming and J lost 10 bases, with 8 bases between them. The CDR3 consists of 9 residues. In germline, CDR1 is SNHLY, CDR2 FYNNEI. The CDR3: CATQREQFF. CDR3 coding DNA: TGTGCCACACAAAGGGAGCAGTTCTTC.

V gene TRBV4-1 combines with J gene TRBJ2-4; 9 nucleotides line up with TRBD2. Germline V gives CDR1 MGHRA, CDR2 YSYEKL. The ends lost 0 bases at V and 0 bases at J; junction bases unmatched: 9. CDR3 length equals 19 residues. CDR3 nucleotide sequence: TGCGCCAGCAGCCAAGACCCGGGACTAGCAGTTCTAGCCAAAAACATTCAGTACTTC. Translation: CASSQDPGLAVLAKNIQYF.

The chain combines TRBV30 with TRBJ2-3; tentatively, D is TRBD2 (7 bases). The V and J ends lost 2 bases and 2 bases respectively, with 17 bases between them. The CDR3 loop spans 16 amino acids. In germline, CDR1 is GTSNPN, CDR2 SVGIG (reference sequence). The CDR3 DNA reads as TGTGCCTGGAGTTTTGGGGGGGCGCGTGACACAGATACGCAGTATTTT. This sequence encodes CAWSFGGARDTDTQYF.

Only one count was recorded for this clone. This chain joins TRBV5-6 and TRBJ1-3; D ambiguous. V lost 4 bases and J 1 base, leaving 15 bases between the germline ends. The CDR3 is 16 residues long. Germline V lookup: CDR1 SGHDT, CDR2 YYEEEE. CDR3 in amino acids: CASSRETRTSGNTIYF. CDR3 in DNA: TGTGCCAGCAGCCGAGAGACACGAACTTCTGGAAACACCATATATTTT.

The chain has TRBV27 and TRBJ1-3; TRBD1 is a possible D gene (5 bases). The CDR3 is 16 amino acids. In germline, CDR1 is MNHEY, CDR2 SMNVEV (reference sequence). V lost 0 bases and J 2 bases, leaving 11 bases between the germline ends. The CDR3 DNA sequence: TGTGCCAGCAGTTTATCACCAGGGCTTACTGGAAACACCATATATTTT. Translating it yields CASSLSPGLTGNTIYF.

DNA of the CDR3: TGTGCCAGCAGTCGGGACAGGAACTATGGCTACACCTTC. Translated: CASSRDRNYGYTF. The chain links TRBV28 to TRBJ1-2; 8 positions match TRBD1. The CDR3 spans 13 residues. CDR1 is MDHEN, CDR2 SYDVKM, per germline. V shed 5 bases, J shed 2 bases, and the junction held 1 base outside the gene matches.